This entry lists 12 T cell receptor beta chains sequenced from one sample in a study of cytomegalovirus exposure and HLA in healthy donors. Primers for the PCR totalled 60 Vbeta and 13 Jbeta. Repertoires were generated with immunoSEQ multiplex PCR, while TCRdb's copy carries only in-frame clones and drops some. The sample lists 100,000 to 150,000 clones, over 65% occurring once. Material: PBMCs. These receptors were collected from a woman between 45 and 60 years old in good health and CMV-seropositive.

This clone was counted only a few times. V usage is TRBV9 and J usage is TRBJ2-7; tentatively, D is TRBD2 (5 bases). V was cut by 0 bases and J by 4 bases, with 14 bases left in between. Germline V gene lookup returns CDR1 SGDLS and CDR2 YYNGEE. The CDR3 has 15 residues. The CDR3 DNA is TGTGCCAGCAGCGTAGCCCACAGCGGCTCATACGAGCAGTACTTC. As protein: CASSVAHSGSYEQYF.

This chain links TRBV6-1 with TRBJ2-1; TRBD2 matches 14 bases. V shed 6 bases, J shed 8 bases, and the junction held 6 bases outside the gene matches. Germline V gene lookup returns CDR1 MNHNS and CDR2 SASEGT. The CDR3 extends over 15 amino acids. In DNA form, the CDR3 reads TGTGCCAGCAGCTCGACTAGCGGGGGGGCCCATGAGCAGTTCTTC. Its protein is CASSSTSGGAHEQFF.

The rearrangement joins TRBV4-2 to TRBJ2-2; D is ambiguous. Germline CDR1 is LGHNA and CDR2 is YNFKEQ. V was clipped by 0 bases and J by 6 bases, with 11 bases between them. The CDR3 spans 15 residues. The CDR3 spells CASSQDARSAGELFF. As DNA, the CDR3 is TGTGCCAGCAGCCAAGATGCTAGATCGGCCGGGGAGCTGTTTTTT.

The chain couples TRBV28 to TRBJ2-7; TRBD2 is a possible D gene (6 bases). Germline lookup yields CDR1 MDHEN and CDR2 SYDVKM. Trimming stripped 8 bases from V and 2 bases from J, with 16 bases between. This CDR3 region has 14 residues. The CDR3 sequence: CASSRGSGPYEQYF. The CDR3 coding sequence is TGTGCCAGCTCTAGGGGTAGCGGACCCTACGAGCAGTACTTC.

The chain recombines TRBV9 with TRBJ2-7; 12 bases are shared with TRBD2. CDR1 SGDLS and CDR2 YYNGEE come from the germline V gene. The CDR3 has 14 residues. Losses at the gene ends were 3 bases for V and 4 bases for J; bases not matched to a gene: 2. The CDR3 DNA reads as TGTGCCAGCAGCGCGACTAGCGGGAGTTACGAGCAGTACTTC. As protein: CASSATSGSYEQYF. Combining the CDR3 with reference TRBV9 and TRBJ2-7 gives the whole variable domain DSGVTQTPKHLITATGQRVTLRCSPRSGDLSVYWYQQSLDQGLQFLIQYYNGEERAKGNILERFSAQQFPDLHSELNLSSLELGDSALYFCASSATSGSYEQYFGPGTRLTVT.

In DNA form, the CDR3 reads TGTGCCATCGGGCGGGATAGCGAGGGAGAGCAGTTCTTC. Translating gives CAIGRDSEGEQFF. The rearrangement links TRBV10-3 to TRBJ2-1; possibly TRBD2 for D (6 bases). Trimming left V 8 bases short and J 10 bases short, with 18 bases between. Germline V lookup: CDR1 ENHRY, CDR2 SYGVKD. The CDR3 loop spans 13 amino acids.

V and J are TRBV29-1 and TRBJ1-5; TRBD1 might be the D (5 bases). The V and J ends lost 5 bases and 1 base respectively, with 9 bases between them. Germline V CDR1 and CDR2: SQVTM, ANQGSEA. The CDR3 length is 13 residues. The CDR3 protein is CSVRAGSNQPQHF. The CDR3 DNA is TGCAGCGTTAGGGCAGGGAGCAATCAGCCCCAGCATTTT.

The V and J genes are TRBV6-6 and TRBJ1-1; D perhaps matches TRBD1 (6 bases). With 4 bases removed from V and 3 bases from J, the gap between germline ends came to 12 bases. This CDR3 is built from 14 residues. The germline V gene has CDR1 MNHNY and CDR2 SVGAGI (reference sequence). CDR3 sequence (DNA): TGTGCCAGCAGTTCCGATTCAGGGGACACTGAAGCTTTCTTT. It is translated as CASSSDSGDTEAFF.

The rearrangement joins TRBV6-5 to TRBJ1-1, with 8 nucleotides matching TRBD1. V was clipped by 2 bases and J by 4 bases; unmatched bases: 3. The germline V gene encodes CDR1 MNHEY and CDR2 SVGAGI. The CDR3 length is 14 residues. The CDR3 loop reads CASSYGTGGTEAFF. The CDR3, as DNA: TGTGCCAGCAGTTACGGAACAGGGGGCACTGAAGCTTTCTTT.

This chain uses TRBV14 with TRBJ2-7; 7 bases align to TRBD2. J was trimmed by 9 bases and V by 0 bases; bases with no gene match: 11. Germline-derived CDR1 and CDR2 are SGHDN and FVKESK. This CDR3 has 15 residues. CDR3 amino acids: CASSQEIAGAGRQYF. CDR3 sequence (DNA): TGTGCCAGCAGCCAAGAGATCGCGGGAGCCGGGCGGCAGTACTTC.

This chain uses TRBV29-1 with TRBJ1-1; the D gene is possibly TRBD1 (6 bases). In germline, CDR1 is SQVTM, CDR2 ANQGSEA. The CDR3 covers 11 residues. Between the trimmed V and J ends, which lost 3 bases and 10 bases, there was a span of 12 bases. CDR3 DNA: TGCAGCGTTGAGGCAGGGGCAGGAGCTTTCTTT. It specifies CSVEAGAGAFF.

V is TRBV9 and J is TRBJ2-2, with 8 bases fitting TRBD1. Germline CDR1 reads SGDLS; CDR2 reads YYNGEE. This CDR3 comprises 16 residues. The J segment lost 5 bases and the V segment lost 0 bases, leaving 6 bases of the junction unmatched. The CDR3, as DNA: TGTGCCAGCAGCGTAGGGCAGGGGGCGGCGACCGGGGAGCTGTTTTTT. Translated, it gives CASSVGQGAATGELFF.